The text below deals with one T cell receptor beta chain. Its antigen remains unknown. Trimming cost V 0 bases and J 0 bases, with 12 bases left between them. The length of the CDR3 is 16 residues. CDR1 is SGDLS, CDR2 YYNGEE, per germline. Profiling relied on immunoSEQ multiplex PCR, and the TCRdb table lists in-frame clones only, not all of them. The table includes 60,000 or so clones, approximately 84% detected once. This sample was taken from a study of OX40 agonist ivuxolimab in advanced cancers. Study information: Ivuxolimab, which is an agonistic anti-OX40 (CD134) antibody, was administered to the patients. Three patients responded partially, comprising one with hepatocellular carcinoma and two with cutaneous melanoma. Study findings and constraints: Circulating CD4+ and CD8+ T cells showed clonal expansion by week 6 at 0.1 to 3.0 mg/kg.

The material was CD4+ or CD8+ T cells sorted from blood, obtained in a trial of the OX40 agonist ivuxolimab. The chain is built from TRBV9 and TRBJ1-2; D is undetermined. This sequence originates from an adult with an advanced solid tumor such as melanoma, head and neck, liver or kidney cancer. CDR3 residues: CASSVDSGISNYGYTF. The CDR3 bases are TGTGCCAGCAGCGTAGATAGTGGAATATCTAACTATGGCTACACCTTC.